The rows below give T cell receptor beta chains drawn from one sample of a study of cytomegalovirus exposure and HLA in healthy donors. Sequencing was performed with immunoSEQ multiplex PCR; in TCRdb, only in-frame clones are kept and a portion is missing. The data show fewer than 150,000 clones, more than 60% seen once. Material for sequencing was PBMCs. Source of these receptors: a woman aged 40 to 50 in good health and CMV-seronegative. Both conserved end residues are part of each CDR3. Each record gives: V gene, D gene, CDR3 length, J gene, clone size, CDR3 protein, CDR3 DNA. D genes are given only for firm matches. Size values are once, few and many counts, or a class for expanded clones, and some rows have none.

TRBV5-1,TRBD2,15,TRBJ2-1,.,CASSPGLAGYNEQFF,TGCGCCAGCAGCCCGGGGCTAGCGGGTTACAATGAGCAGTTCTTC
TRBV7-8,.,13,TRBJ2-7,.,CASSLPLSYEQYF,TGTGCCAGCAGCTTACCGCTCTCCTACGAGCAGTACTTC
TRBV9,.,14,TRBJ1-5,.,CASSVSGGNQPQHF,TGTGCCAGCAGCGTATCAGGGGGCAATCAGCCCCAGCATTTT
TRBV19,TRBD2,14,TRBJ2-5,few,CASSLGLGEETQYF,TGTGCCAGTAGTCTCGGACTAGGTGAGGAGACCCAGTACTTC
TRBV7-3,TRBD2,14,TRBJ2-1,few,CASSPGLVNNEQFF,TGTGCCAGCAGCCCGGGACTAGTTAACAATGAGCAGTTCTTC
TRBV4-3,.,16,TRBJ2-5,.,CASSQDRRERWETQYF,TGCGCCAGCAGCCAAGACAGGCGGGAAAGGTGGGAGACCCAGTACTTC
TRBV5-6,.,16,TRBJ2-3,.,CASSYKAGGSTDTQYF,TGTGCCAGCAGCTATAAGGCCGGCGGGAGCACAGATACGCAGTATTTT
TRBV5-1,TRBD1,14,TRBJ1-2,few,CASSNGQADYGYTF,TGCGCCAGCAGCAATGGACAGGCGGACTATGGCTACACCTTC
TRBV30,TRBD1,14,TRBJ2-2,.,CAWTPGGNVRELFF,TGTGCCTGGACTCCAGGGGGCAATGTCCGGGAGCTGTTTTTT
TRBV7-6,.,16,TRBJ2-2,.,CASSPTQGTYAGELFF,TGTGCCAGCAGCCCAACACAGGGGACTTATGCCGGGGAGCTGTTTTTT
TRBV9,.,15,TRBJ2-2,.,CASSVVSQLSGELFF,TGTGCCAGCAGCGTAGTCTCACAGTTGAGCGGGGAGCTGTTTTTT
TRBV21-1,.,15,TRBJ2-1,few,CAKLPQREGFNEQFF,TGTGCCAAACTCCCACAGCGGGAGGGCTTTAATGAGCAGTTCTTC
TRBV6-1,.,11,TRBJ1-5,.,CASATGQPQHF,TGTGCCAGCGCCACGGGTCAGCCCCAGCATTTT
TRBV11-2,TRBD1,16,TRBJ1-1,.,CASSLTPAGGNTEAFF,TGTGCCAGCAGCTTAACCCCAGCAGGGGGGAACACTGAAGCTTTCTTT
TRBV7-3,.,16,TRBJ2-4,few,CASSPKCRVVQNIQYF,TGTGCCAGCAGCCCGAAGTGCAGGGTCGTGCAAAACATTCAGTACTTC
TRBV10-3,.,15,TRBJ1-1,once,CAISESTGVNTEAFF,TGTGCCATCAGTGAGTCCACGGGAGTGAACACTGAAGCTTTCTTT
TRBV4-3,TRBD2,16,TRBJ2-7,.,CASSQDGTSGVYEQYF,TGCGCCAGCAGCCAAGATGGGACTAGCGGGGTCTACGAGCAGTACTTC
TRBV6-5,TRBD1,12,TRBJ2-7,.,CASSGQAYEQYF,TGTGCCAGCTCGGGACAGGCCTACGAGCAGTACTTC
TRBV7-6,TRBD1,16,TRBJ2-2,once,CASSPAGGLNTGELFF,TGTGCCAGCAGCCCAGCAGGGGGCCTGAACACCGGGGAGCTGTTTTTT
TRBV6-1,TRBD1,14,TRBJ1-4,.,CASRAGQSNEKLFF,TGTGCCAGCAGGGCGGGACAGTCTAATGAAAAACTGTTTTTT